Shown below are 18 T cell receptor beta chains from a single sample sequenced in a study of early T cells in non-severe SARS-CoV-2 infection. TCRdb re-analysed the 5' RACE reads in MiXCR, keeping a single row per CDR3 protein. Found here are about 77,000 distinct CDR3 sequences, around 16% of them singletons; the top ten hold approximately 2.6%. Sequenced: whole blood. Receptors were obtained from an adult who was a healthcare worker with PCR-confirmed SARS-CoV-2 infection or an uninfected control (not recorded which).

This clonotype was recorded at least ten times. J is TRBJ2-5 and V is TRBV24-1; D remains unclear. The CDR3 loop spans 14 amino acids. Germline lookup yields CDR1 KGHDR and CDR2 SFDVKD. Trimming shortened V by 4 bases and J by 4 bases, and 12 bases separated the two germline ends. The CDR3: CATSDPAKGETQYF. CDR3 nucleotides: TGTGCCACCAGTGACCCTGCCAAGGGAGAGACCCAGTACTTC.

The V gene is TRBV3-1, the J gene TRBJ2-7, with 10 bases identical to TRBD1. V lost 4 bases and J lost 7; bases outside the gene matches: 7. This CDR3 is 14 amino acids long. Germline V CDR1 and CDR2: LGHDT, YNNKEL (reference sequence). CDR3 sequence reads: CASSLRQGAREQYF. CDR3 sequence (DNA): TGTGCCAGCAGCCTGCGACAGGGGGCGAGGGAGCAGTACTTC.

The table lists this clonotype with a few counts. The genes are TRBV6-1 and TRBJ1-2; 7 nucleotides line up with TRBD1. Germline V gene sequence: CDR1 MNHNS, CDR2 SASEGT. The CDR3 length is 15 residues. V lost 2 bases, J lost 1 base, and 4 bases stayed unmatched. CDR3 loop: CASSEPGQSNYGYTF. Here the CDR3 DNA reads TGTGCCAGCAGTGAACCGGGACAGAGTAACTATGGCTACACCTTC.

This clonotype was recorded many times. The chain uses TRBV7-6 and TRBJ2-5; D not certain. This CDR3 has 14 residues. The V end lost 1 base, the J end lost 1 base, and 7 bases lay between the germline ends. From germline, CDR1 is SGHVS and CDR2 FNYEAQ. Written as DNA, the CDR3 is TGTGCCAGCAGCTTAGGTGGCCCCCAAGAGACCCAGTACTTC. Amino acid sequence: CASSLGGPQETQYF.

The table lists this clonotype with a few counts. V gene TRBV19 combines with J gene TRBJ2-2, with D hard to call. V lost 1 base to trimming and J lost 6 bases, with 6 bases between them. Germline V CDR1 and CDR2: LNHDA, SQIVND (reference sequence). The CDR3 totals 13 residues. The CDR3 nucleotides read TGTGCCAGTAGTATAGGTGGGGCCGGGGAGCTGTTTTTT. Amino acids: CASSIGGAGELFF.

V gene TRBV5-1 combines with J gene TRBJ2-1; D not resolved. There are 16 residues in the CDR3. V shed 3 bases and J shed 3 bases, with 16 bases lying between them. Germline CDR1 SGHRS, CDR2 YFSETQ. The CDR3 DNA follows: TGCGCCAGCAGCTCGATCGCTGCCCAAATCTACAATGAGCAGTTCTTC. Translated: CASSSIAAQIYNEQFF.

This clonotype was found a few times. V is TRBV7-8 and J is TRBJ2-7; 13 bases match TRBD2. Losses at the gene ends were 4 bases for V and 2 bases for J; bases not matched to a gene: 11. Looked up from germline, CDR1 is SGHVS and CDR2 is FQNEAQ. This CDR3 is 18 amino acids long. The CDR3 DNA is TGTGCCAGCAGCTCCTGGACTAGCGGGGGTCGGCCCCCCTACGAGCAGTACTTC. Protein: CASSSWTSGGRPPYEQYF.

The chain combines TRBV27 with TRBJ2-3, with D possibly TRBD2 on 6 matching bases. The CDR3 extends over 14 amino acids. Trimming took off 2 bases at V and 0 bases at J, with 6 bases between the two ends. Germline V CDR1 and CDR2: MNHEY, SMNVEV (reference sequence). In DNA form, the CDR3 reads TGTGCCAGCAGTTTAACTAGCAGCACAGATACGCAGTATTTT. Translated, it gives CASSLTSSTDTQYF.

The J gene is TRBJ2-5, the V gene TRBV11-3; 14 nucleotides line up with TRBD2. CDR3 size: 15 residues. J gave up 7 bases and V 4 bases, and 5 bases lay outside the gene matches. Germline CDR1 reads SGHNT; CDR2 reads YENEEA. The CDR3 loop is CASSSGLAGDGTQYF. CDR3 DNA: TGTGCCAGCAGCTCGGGACTAGCGGGAGACGGGACCCAGTACTTC.

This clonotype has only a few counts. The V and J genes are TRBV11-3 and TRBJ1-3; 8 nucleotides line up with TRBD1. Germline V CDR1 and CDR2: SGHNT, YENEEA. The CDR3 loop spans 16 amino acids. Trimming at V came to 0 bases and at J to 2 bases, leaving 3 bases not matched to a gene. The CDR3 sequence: CASSLDLQGAGNTIYF. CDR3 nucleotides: TGTGCCAGCAGCTTAGATCTACAGGGGGCTGGAAACACCATATATTTT.

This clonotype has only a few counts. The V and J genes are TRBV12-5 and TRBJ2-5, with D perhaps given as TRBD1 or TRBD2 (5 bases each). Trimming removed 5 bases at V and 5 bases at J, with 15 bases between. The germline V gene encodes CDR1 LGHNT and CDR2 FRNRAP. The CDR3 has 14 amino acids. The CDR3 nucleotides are TGTGCTAGTGGTCCGGGGCAAATGGGGGAGACCCAGTACTTC. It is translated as CASGPGQMGETQYF.

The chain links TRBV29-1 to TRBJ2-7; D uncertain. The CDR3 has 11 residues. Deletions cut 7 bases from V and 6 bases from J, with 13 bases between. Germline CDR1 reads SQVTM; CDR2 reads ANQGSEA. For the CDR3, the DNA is TGCAGCGCGATCACCGGGCTCGAGCAGTACTTC. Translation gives CSAITGLEQYF.

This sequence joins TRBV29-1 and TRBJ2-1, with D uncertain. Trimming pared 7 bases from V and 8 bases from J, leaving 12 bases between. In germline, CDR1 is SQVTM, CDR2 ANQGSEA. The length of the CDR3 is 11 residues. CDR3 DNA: TGCAGCGCCCTACACGGGCATGAGCAGTTCTTC. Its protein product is CSALHGHEQFF.

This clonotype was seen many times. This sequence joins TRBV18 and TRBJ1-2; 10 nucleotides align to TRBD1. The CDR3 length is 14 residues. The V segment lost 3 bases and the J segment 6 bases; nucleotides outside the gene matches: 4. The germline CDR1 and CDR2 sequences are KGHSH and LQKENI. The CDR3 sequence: CASSPTGGDNGYTF. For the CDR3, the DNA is TGTGCCAGCTCACCGACAGGGGGCGATAATGGCTACACCTTC.

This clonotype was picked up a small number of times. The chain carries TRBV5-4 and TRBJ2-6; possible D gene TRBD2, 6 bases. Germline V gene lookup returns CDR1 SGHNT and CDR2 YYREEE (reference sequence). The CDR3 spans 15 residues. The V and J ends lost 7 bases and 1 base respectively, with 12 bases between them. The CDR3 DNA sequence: TGTGCCAGCCGAATCGGGGGATCTGGGGCCAACGTCCTGACTTTC. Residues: CASRIGGSGANVLTF.

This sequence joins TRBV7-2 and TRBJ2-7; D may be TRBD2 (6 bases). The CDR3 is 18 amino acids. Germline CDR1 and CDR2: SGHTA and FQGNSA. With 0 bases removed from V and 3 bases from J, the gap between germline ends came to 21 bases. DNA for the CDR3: TGTGCCAGCAGCTTAGCAGGGACTCCACTAAAATATAACTACGAGCAGTACTTC. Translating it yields CASSLAGTPLKYNYEQYF.

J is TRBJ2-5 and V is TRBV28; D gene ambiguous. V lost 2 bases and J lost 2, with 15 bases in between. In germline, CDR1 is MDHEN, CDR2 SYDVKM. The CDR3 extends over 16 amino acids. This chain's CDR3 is CASSLPSAGFQETQYF. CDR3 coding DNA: TGTGCCAGCAGTTTACCGTCGGCTGGATTTCAAGAGACCCAGTACTTC.

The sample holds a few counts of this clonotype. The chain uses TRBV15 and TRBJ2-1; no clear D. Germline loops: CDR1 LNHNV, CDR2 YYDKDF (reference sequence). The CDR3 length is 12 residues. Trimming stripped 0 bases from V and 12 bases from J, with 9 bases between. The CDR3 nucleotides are TGTGCCACCAGCAGAGATACAACTCGGCAGTTCTTC. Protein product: CATSRDTTRQFF.